Shown below are 16 T cell receptor beta chains from a single sample sequenced in a study of metastatic and nonmetastatic thyroid tumors (dated by TCRdb to 2020 to 2021). The library was produced with PCR. Sequencing used an Illumina HiSeq 4000. The public reads were run again by TCRdb, first through fastp at Q25 and then through MiXCR, and only productive beta chains were kept. Here the sample has about 6,000 clones; around 30% occur a single time. The ten largest clonotypes hold over 15% of the sample. No treatment had been received by any patient before thyroid surgery. The sample was adjacent normal tissue. These TCRs come from a female donor with papillary thyroid cancer or a benign thyroid nodule (not recorded which). Some clones in this sample may be carry-over from other donors' samples.

The V gene is TRBV6-2 or TRBV6-3, the J gene TRBJ1-2; D unclear. This CDR3 contains 14 residues. The ends were cut back, 0 bases at V and 8 bases at J, with 13 bases in the middle. Germline values: CDR1 MNHEY, CDR2 SVGEGT. DNA of the CDR3: TGTGCCAGCAGTTACTCGACCTCCCTCGGGGGCTACACCTTC. As protein: CASSYSTSLGGYTF.

This clone was picked up a small number of times. V is TRBV20-1 and J is TRBJ2-3; TRBD2 matches at 11 bases. From germline, CDR1 is DFQATT and CDR2 SNEGSKA (reference sequence). This CDR3 contains 14 residues. Germline trimming cut 5 bases from V and 2 bases from J; bases unmatched to any gene: 3. CDR3 bases: TGCAGTGCTCCTAGCGGGAGGTACACAGATACGCAGTATTTT. This sequence encodes CSAPSGRYTDTQYF.

This clone was detected many times. The chain employs TRBV29-1 and TRBJ1-1; D possibly corresponds to TRBD1 (5 bases). The V and J ends lost 3 bases and 3 bases respectively, with 8 bases between them. Germline V gene data show CDR1 as SQVTM and CDR2 as ANQGSEA. CDR3 length equals 12 residues. This CDR3 is CSVEGGDTEAFF. The CDR3 bases are TGCAGCGTTGAGGGGGGGGACACTGAAGCTTTCTTT.

This clone came up many times. A junction boundary mismatches the germline segment, possibly from a read error. The CDR3 here is CANSETGGAGWETQYF. For the CDR3, the DNA is TGTGCCAACAGTGAGACGGGGGGCGCGGGATGGGAGACCCAGTACTTC. This sequence joins TRBV6-1 and TRBJ2-5; D perhaps matches TRBD2 (7 bases). The CDR3 is 16 amino acids. Germline CDR1 is MNHNS and CDR2 is SASEGT.

The chain links TRBV18 to TRBJ2-7; 9 nucleotides match TRBD1. The germline gives CDR1 KGHSH, CDR2 LQKENI. The CDR3 loop spans 16 amino acids. The J segment lost 3 bases and the V segment lost 4 bases, leaving 10 bases of the junction unmatched. The CDR3 nucleotides are TGTGCCAGCTCACTTACAGGGGGCGCAATTATCTACGAGCAGTACTTC. Encoded protein: CASSLTGGAIIYEQYF. The full variable domain, in which reference TRBV18 and TRBJ2-7 provide the parts outside the CDR3, is NAGVMQNPRHLVRRRGQEARLRCSPMKGHSHVYWYRQLPEEGLKFMVYLQKENIIDESGMPKERFSAEFPKEGPSILRIQQVVRGDSAAYFCASSLTGGAIIYEQYFGPGTRLTVT.

V gene TRBV11-2 combines with J gene TRBJ1-2; D is possibly TRBD1 (6 bases). CDR3 length: 13 residues. The V gene lost 3 bases and the J gene lost 4 bases, with 9 bases spanning the gap. Germline V gene lookup returns CDR1 SGHAT and CDR2 FQNNGV. DNA for the CDR3: TGTGCCAGCAGCTTCGGAGGGGGCTATGGCTACACCTTC. Its protein is CASSFGGGYGYTF.

The rearrangement joins TRBV10-3 to TRBJ1-1; 10 nucleotides align to TRBD1. CDR3 length equals 16 residues. Per germline, CDR1 ENHRY and CDR2 SYGVKD. V trimming: 0 bases; J trimming: 11 bases; junction bases outside the gene matches: 12. CDR3 nucleotides: TGTGCCATCAGTGAGTCGGCAGACAGGGGGCACAGTGGGGCTTTCTTT. This gives the protein CAISESADRGHSGAFF.

The chain carries TRBV6-1 and TRBJ2-7; D is perhaps TRBD2 (6 bases). This CDR3 has 14 amino acids. V was clipped by 11 bases and J by 3 bases, with 20 bases between them. Germline V gene sequence: CDR1 MNHNS, CDR2 SASEGT. The DNA of the CDR3 is TGTGCCTGCAAACCCAGCGGGCCCAACTACGAGCAGTACTTC. It encodes CACKPSGPNYEQYF.

This clone is large. The identical CDR3 is also encoded by other nucleotide sequences in the sample. This chain connects TRBV11-3 to TRBJ1-3; D is unresolved. The CDR3 contains 15 residues. V dropped 3 bases and J dropped 0 bases, with 9 bases sitting between them. Germline CDR1 and CDR2: SGHNT and YENEEA. The CDR3 nucleotides read TGTGCCAGCAGCTTGATGACCAGCTCTGGAAACACCATATATTTT. Protein product: CASSLMTSSGNTIYF. The variable domain in full, with the rest retrieved from reference TRBV11-3 and TRBJ1-3, is EAGVVQSPRYKIIEKKQPVAFWCNPISGHNTLYWYLQNLGQGPELLIRYENEEAVDDSQLPKDRFSAERLKGVDSTLKIQPAELGDSAVYLCASSLMTSSGNTIYFGEGSWLTVV.

This chain links TRBV5-5 with TRBJ1-2; D call uncertain. Germline V lookup: CDR1 SGHKS, CDR2 YYEKEE (reference sequence). This CDR3 contains 12 residues. Trimming cost V 4 bases and J 6 bases, with 10 bases left between them. The CDR3 DNA reads as TGTGCCAGCAGCCCGAGGATGGATGGCTACACCTTC. It translates to CASSPRMDGYTF.

By proportion, this clone is medium-sized. This chain connects TRBV28 to TRBJ1-3; D ambiguous. The germline gives CDR1 MDHEN, CDR2 SYDVKM. The CDR3 consists of 16 residues. V dropped 3 bases and J dropped 0 bases, with 12 bases sitting between them. CDR3 loop: CASSFGSPISGNTIYF. DNA of the CDR3: TGTGCCAGCAGTTTTGGCAGCCCAATCTCTGGAAACACCATATATTTT.

The rearrangement joins TRBV24-1 to TRBJ1-2, with a weak D call TRBD1 (6 bases). This CDR3 is 15 amino acids long. In germline, CDR1 is KGHDR, CDR2 SFDVKD. The V gene lost 2 bases and the J gene lost 7 bases, with 16 bases spanning the gap. CDR3 in DNA: TGTGCCACCAGTGATTCAATGGGCAGGGGAAGTGGCTACACCTTC. It yields the protein CATSDSMGRGSGYTF.

As concerns this clone: This CDR3 is missing its conserved last phenylalanine or tryptophan, likely due to a read error. V gene TRBV29-1 combines with J gene TRBJ2-1; 11 bases fit TRBD1. Germline V gives CDR1 SQVTM, CDR2 ANQGSEA. CDR3 length: 14 residues. With 5 bases clipped from V and 7 bases from J, the junction kept 7 bases outside the gene matches. CDR3 sequence reads: CSVLGQGASNEQFS. As DNA, the CDR3 is TGCAGCGTTCTCGGACAGGGGGCAAGTAATGAGCAGTTCTCC.

By share of the sample, this clone is medium-sized. The genes are TRBV28 and TRBJ2-7; TRBD1 is a possible D gene (6 bases). Germline CDR1 is MDHEN and CDR2 is SYDVKM. Deletions cut 7 bases from V and 7 bases from J, with 20 bases between. The CDR3 is made up of 14 amino acids. This CDR3 reads CASTRTATRREQYF. The CDR3 DNA reads as TGTGCCAGCACCCGGACAGCAACTCGTCGAGAGCAGTACTTC.

This clone is deemed medium-sized. V and J are TRBV7-2 and TRBJ1-3, with a possible D match to TRBD1 (5 bases). This CDR3 is 13 amino acids long. Trimming took 8 bases from V and 4 from J, leaving 12 bases between them. Germline loops: CDR1 SGHTA, CDR2 FQGNSA. The CDR3 nucleotides are TGTGCCAGCGGCGGGGGACCCGGAAACACCATATATTTT. It is translated as CASGGGPGNTIYF. Full variable domain (missing parts from reference TRBV7-2 and TRBJ1-3): GAGVSQSPSNKVTEKGKDVELRCDPISGHTALYWYRQSLGQGLEFLIYFQGNSAPDKSGLPSDRFSAERTGGSVSTLTIQRTQQEDSAVYLCASGGGPGNTIYFGEGSWLTVV.

The chain employs TRBV5-1 and TRBJ2-7; 13 bases map to TRBD2. The CDR3 length is 14 residues. The V gene's germline CDR1 is SGHRS and CDR2 YFSETQ. Unmatched junction bases numbered 2, after V lost 4 bases and J lost 4 bases. The CDR3 DNA is TGCGCCAGCAGCAAGGGACTAGCGGGGTACGAGCAGTACTTC. Translated: CASSKGLAGYEQYF.